The present T cell receptor beta chain was sequenced within a study of beta chain features in type 1 diabetes. Between the trimmed V and J ends, which lost 0 bases and 7 bases, there was a span of 4 bases. CDR1 is SGDLS and CDR2 is YYNGEE in the germline V gene. The CDR3 is made up of 11 amino acids. Regarding the study as a whole: The naive, central memory and Treg TCRB repertoires looked more alike in patients than they did in healthy donors. The study found moderately but significantly shorter TCRB CDR3s in all four CD4+ subsets of Type 1 diabetes patients.

Expressed TCRB transcripts were sequenced because the entire RNA isolate underwent reverse transcription. Repertoires were generated with immunoSEQ multiplex PCR, while TCRdb's copy carries only in-frame clones and drops some. Of some 200,000 clones in the sample, under 20% are singletons; the top ten hold less than 0.09%. Notes on this clone: Its antigen is undetermined.

The material sequenced was naive CD4+ T cells from blood. This TCR was recovered from a young man with type 1 diabetes. The chain joins TRBV9 to TRBJ1-2; D remains unclear. CDR3 region: CASSVEGGYTF. The CDR3, as DNA: TGTGCCAGCAGCGTAGAGGGTGGCTACACCTTC.